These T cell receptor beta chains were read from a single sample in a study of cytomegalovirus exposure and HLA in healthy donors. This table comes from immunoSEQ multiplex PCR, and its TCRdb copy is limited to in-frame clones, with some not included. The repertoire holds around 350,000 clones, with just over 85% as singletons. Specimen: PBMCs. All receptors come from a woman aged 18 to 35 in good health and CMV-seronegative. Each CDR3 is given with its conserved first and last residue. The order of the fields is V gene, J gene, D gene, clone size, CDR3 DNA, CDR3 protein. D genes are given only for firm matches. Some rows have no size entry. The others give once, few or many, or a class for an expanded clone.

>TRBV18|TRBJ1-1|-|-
TGTGCCAGCTCACCAGGCAGGCAGGAAGCTTTCTTT
CASSPGRQEAFF
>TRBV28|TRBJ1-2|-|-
TGTGCCAGCAGTTCCCCCCCTAAAAACTATGGCTACACCTTC
CASSSPPKNYGYTF
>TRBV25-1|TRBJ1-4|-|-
TGTGCCAGCAGTGAGAGTCGTCGTGGTGCAACTAATGAAAAACTGTTTTTT
CASSESRRGATNEKLFF
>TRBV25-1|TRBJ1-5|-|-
TGTGCCAGCAGTGCACAGAGTAGCAATCAGCCCCAGCATTTT
CASSAQSSNQPQHF
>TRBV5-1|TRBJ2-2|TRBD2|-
TGCGCCAGCAGCTTTGAAGAGCGGGAGGCCTTTTCGAACACCGGGGAGCTGTTTTTT
CASSFEEREAFSNTGELFF
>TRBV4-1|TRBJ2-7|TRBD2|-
TGCGCCAGCAGCGGAAGCGGGAGCTCCTACGAGCAGTACTTC
CASSGSGSSYEQYF
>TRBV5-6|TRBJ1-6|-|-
TGTGCCAGCACCCAGCTTGGGAGGACTATAACCCTCCACTTT
CASTQLGRTITLHF
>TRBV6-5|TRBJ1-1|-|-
TGTGCCAGCAGTTACAGGGGTCCCACTGAAGCTTTCTTT
CASSYRGPTEAFF
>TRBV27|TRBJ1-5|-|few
TGTGCCAGCCAGGGGTCCTACAATCAGCCCCAGCATTTT
CASQGSYNQPQHF
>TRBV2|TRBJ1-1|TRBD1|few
TGTGCCACCGAGGGACAGTTTGAAGCTTTCTTT
CATEGQFEAFF
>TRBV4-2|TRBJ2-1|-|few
TGTGCCAGCAGCCCCGGCGGGACCTACAATGAGCAGTTCTTC
CASSPGGTYNEQFF
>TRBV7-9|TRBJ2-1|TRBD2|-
TGTGCCAGCAGCTTAAGGCGGGGGGGCTTCGATGAGCAGTTCTTC
CASSLRRGGFDEQFF
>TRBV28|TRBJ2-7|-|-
TGTGCCAGCAGTCCGCCCGAGCGCCACCCCTACGAGCAGTACTTC
CASSPPERHPYEQYF
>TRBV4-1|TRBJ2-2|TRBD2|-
TGCGCCAGCAGCCAAGATCCCGTACTAGCGGGGGTGATGACCGGGGAGCTGTTTTTT
CASSQDPVLAGVMTGELFF
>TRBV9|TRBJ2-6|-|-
TGTGCCAGCAGCGTAGAAGGGACAGGGGCCAACGTCCTGACTTTC
CASSVEGTGANVLTF
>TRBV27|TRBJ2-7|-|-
TGTGCCAGCAGTTTGAAACAGGCCTACGAGCAGTACTTC
CASSLKQAYEQYF
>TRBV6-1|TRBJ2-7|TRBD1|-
TGTGCCAGCAGCCCCTCCGGGACAGGGGTCTACGAGCAGTACTTC
CASSPSGTGVYEQYF
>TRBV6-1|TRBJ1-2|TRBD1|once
TGTGCCAGCAGTGAGCCAACAGGGGGCGGCTATGGCTACACCTTC
CASSEPTGGGYGYTF
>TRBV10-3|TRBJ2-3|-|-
TGTGCCATCATGGGCGAGGATACGCAGTATTTT
CAIMGEDTQYF
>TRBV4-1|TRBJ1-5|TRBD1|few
TGCGCCAGCAGCCATCCCTCAGGGGGTGGGACAGGGGTCAATCAGCCCCAGCATTTT
CASSHPSGGGTGVNQPQHF
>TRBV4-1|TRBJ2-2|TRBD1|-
TGCGCCAGCAGCCCTAGGCCAGGGGGCGTGGGCGGGGAGCTGTTTTTT
CASSPRPGGVGGELFF
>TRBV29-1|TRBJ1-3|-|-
TGCAGCGTTGAGCGGGGATCTGGAAACACCATATATTTT
CSVERGSGNTIYF
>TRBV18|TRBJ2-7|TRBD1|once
TGTGCCAGCTCACCAGGGACAGGGGTCGACGAGCAGTACTTC
CASSPGTGVDEQYF
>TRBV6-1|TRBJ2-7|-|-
TGTGCCAGCAGTGAAGGTGGTCAGTTCCCCTACGAGCAGTACTTC
CASSEGGQFPYEQYF
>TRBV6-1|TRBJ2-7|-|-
TGTGCCAGCATGGGAGACAGGTCCTACGAGCAGTACTTC
CASMGDRSYEQYF
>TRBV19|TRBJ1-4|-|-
TGTGCCAGTTCATCACAGGGATCTCGGAATGAAAAACTGTTTTTT
CASSSQGSRNEKLFF
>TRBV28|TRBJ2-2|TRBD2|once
TGTGCCAGCAGTTGGCCGGGAGGCGGCACCGGGGAGCTGTTTTTT
CASSWPGGGTGELFF
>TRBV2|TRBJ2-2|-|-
TGTGCCAGCAGAGGGGCCGGGGAGCTGTTTTTT
CASRGAGELFF
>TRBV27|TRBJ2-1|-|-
TGTGCCAGCAGTTTGTGGGCGGGGTACGATGAGCAGTTCTTC
CASSLWAGYDEQFF
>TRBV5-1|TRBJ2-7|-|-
TGCGCCAGCCGACGGGACATTAGCGACGAGCAGTACTTC
CASRRDISDEQYF
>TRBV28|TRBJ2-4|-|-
TGTGCCAGCAGCTCCCCTGCCAAAAACATTCAGTACTTC
CASSSPAKNIQYF
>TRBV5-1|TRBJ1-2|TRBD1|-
TGCGCCAGCACCCCCACCGGGACAGGGTATGGCTACACCTTC
CASTPTGTGYGYTF
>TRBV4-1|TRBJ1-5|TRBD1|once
TGCGCCAGCAGCCAACTACAGGGACAGGGTCAGCCCCAGCATTTT
CASSQLQGQGQPQHF
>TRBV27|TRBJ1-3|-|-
TGTGCCAGCAGTTTGCCACCAACGCCCACAGGTTTGTTGCGAAACACCATATATTTT
CASSLPPTPTGLLRNTIYF
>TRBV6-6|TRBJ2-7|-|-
TGTGCCAGCAGACCTTCGGAGCTGGGCGAGCAGTACTTC
CASRPSELGEQYF
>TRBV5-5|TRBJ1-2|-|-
TGTGCCACCCACGGGAAGGACTATGGCTACACCTTC
CATHGKDYGYTF
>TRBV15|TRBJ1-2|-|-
TGTGCCACCCAACTTGGGGGGGCTAGCTACACCTTC
CATQLGGASYTF
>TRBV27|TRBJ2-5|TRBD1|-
TGTGCCAGCAGCCTCGACATTGACAGGGGGCGCGAGACCCAGTACTTC
CASSLDIDRGRETQYF
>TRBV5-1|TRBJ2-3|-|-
TGCGCCAGCACTCTTGCGGGGCCTTGGGATACGCAGTATTTT
CASTLAGPWDTQYF
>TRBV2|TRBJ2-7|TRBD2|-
TGTGCCAGCAGCTTACTAGCGGGAGTGAAGAACGAGCAGTACTTC
CASSLLAGVKNEQYF
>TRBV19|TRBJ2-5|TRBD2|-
TGTGCCAGTAAGGAGGCGGGGGTACAAGAGACCCAGTACTTC
CASKEAGVQETQYF
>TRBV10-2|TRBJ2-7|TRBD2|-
TGCGCCAGCAACCAACCGGGACTAGCCTACGAGCAGTACTTC
CASNQPGLAYEQYF
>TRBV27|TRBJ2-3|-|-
TGTGCCAGCAGTTTATTTGTGGGAGACACAGATACGCAGTATTTT
CASSLFVGDTDTQYF
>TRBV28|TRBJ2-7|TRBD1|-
TGTGCCAGCAGCTCTGCCGGGACAGGGTCCTACGAGCAGTACTTC
CASSSAGTGSYEQYF
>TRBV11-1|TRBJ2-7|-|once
TGTGCCAGCAGCCCCCCCGCGGGCCAGGCCTACGAGCAGTACTTC
CASSPPAGQAYEQYF
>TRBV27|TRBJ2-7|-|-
TGTGCCAGCACTAGCGCTCTCTTAGGCGAGCAGTACTTC
CASTSALLGEQYF
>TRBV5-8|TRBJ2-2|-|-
TGTGCCAGCAGGTCCCCCCGGGCCAGGGCCGGGGAGCTGTTTTTT
CASRSPRARAGELFF
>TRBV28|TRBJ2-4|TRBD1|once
TGTGCCAGCAGTCCTGCAGGGGGATCGAAAAACATTCAGTACTTC
CASSPAGGSKNIQYF
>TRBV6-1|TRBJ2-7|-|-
TGTGCCAGCATAAGGGAGACCTACGAGCAGTACTTC
CASIRETYEQYF
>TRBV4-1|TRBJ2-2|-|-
TGCGCCAGCAGCTTAGCCGGGACAAATGCGAACACCGGGGAGCTGTTTTTT
CASSLAGTNANTGELFF
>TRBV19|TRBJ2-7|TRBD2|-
TGTGCCAGTAGCGGGGCTAGCGGGAACTACGAGCAGTACTTC
CASSGASGNYEQYF
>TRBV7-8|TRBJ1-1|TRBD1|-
TGTGCCAGCAGCTTAGCGGCAGGGGGGAACACTGAAGCTTTCTTT
CASSLAAGGNTEAFF
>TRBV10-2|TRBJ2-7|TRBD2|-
TGCGCCAGCAGTGGAACTAGCGGGGGGGAGGAGCAGTACTTC
CASSGTSGGEEQYF
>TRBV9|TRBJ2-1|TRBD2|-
TGTGCCAGCAGCGGGACTAGCGGGACCAGACCGACTTACAATGAGCAGTTCTTC
CASSGTSGTRPTYNEQFF
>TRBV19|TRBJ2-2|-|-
TGTGCCAGTAGTATGGTTAGAACCGGGGAGCTGTTTTTT
CASSMVRTGELFF
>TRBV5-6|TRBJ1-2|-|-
TGTGCCAGCAGCGTAGGACAGCTTCGCAATGGCTACACCTTC
CASSVGQLRNGYTF
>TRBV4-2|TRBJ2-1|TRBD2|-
TGTGCCAGCAGCCAAACGACTAGCGGATACAATGAGCAGTTCTTC
CASSQTTSGYNEQFF